These T cell receptor beta chains were read from a single sample in a study of blood T cell repertoires in COVID-19. TCRdb's table, derived via immunoSEQ multiplex PCR, lists solely in-frame clones and lacks some. The data contain around 100,000 clones, approximately 91% of them seen just once; the ten biggest clones take up 4.2%. The specimen sequenced was peripheral blood. The origin of the receptors is a man aged 18 to 30 with acute or convalescent COVID-19. Each CDR3 is given with its conserved first and last residue. The order of the fields is J gene, V gene, clone size, D gene, CDR3 protein, CDR3 DNA. A D gene is named only where the DNA matches it firmly. The size field is filled for only some rows; it gives once, few, many or a size class.

j_gene: TRBJ2-5; v_gene: TRBV5-1; abundance: -; d_gene: TRBD2; CDR3aa: CASSPLKGLAGNVETQYF; CDR3nt: TGCGCCAGCAGTCCTCTTAAAGGACTAGCGGGGAACGTAGAGACCCAGTACTTC
j_gene: TRBJ1-2; v_gene: TRBV29-1; abundance: -; d_gene: TRBD1; CDR3aa: CSANSGTGYGYTF; CDR3nt: TGCAGCGCGAACAGCGGGACAGGCTATGGCTACACCTTC
j_gene: TRBJ2-2; v_gene: TRBV9; abundance: -; d_gene: TRBD1; CDR3aa: CASSVATGMNTGELFF; CDR3nt: TGTGCCAGCAGCGTCGCGACAGGGATGAACACCGGGGAGCTGTTTTTT
j_gene: TRBJ1-1; v_gene: TRBV30; abundance: -; d_gene: -; CDR3aa: CAWSAGFTEAFF; CDR3nt: TGTGCCTGGAGTGCGGGGTTCACTGAAGCTTTCTTT
j_gene: TRBJ2-1; v_gene: TRBV6-5; abundance: once; d_gene: TRBD2; CDR3aa: CASSSSLAGLGEQFF; CDR3nt: TGTGCCAGCAGCTCCTCCCTAGCGGGGTTGGGTGAGCAGTTCTTC
j_gene: TRBJ1-4; v_gene: TRBV7-9; abundance: -; d_gene: TRBD1; CDR3aa: CASSLGTGTGDEKLFF; CDR3nt: TGTGCCAGCAGCCTCGGGACCGGGACAGGGGATGAAAAACTGTTTTTT
j_gene: TRBJ2-3; v_gene: TRBV24-1; abundance: -; d_gene: -; CDR3aa: CATSELDTGSDTQYF; CDR3nt: TGTGCCACCAGTGAACTTGACACAGGGTCAGATACGCAGTATTTT
j_gene: TRBJ1-1; v_gene: TRBV19; abundance: -; d_gene: TRBD1; CDR3aa: CASSKDREVGAFF; CDR3nt: TGTGCCAGTAGTAAGGACAGGGAGGTAGGAGCTTTCTTT
j_gene: TRBJ2-1; v_gene: TRBV7-6; abundance: -; d_gene: -; CDR3aa: CASSLGGMHNEQFF; CDR3nt: TGTGCCAGCAGCTTGGGGGGAATGCACAATGAGCAGTTCTTC
j_gene: TRBJ2-2; v_gene: TRBV27; abundance: -; d_gene: -; CDR3aa: CASSFNIAAGELFF; CDR3nt: TGTGCCAGCAGTTTCAACATAGCCGCCGGGGAGCTGTTTTTT
j_gene: TRBJ1-1; v_gene: TRBV6-5; abundance: -; d_gene: -; CDR3aa: CASRRTGNTEAFF; CDR3nt: TGTGCCAGCAGGAGAACAGGAAACACTGAAGCTTTCTTT
j_gene: TRBJ1-1; v_gene: TRBV19; abundance: -; d_gene: -; CDR3aa: CASSMVVGPGNTEAFF; CDR3nt: TGTGCCAGTAGTATGGTAGTTGGGCCCGGGAACACTGAAGCTTTCTTT
j_gene: TRBJ1-4; v_gene: TRBV7-9; abundance: -; d_gene: -; CDR3aa: CASSSPGGSNEKLFF; CDR3nt: TGTGCCAGCAGCTCTCCGGGGGGCAGTAATGAAAAACTGTTTTTT
j_gene: TRBJ2-2; v_gene: TRBV25-1; abundance: -; d_gene: TRBD1; CDR3aa: CASSDPDREVGELFF; CDR3nt: TGTGCCAGCAGTGACCCGGACAGGGAGGTCGGGGAGCTGTTTTTT
j_gene: TRBJ1-1; v_gene: TRBV28; abundance: few; d_gene: TRBD1; CDR3aa: CASRDRGRVAFF; CDR3nt: TGTGCCAGCAGGGATAGGGGGCGCGTGGCTTTCTTT
j_gene: TRBJ2-7; v_gene: TRBV7-8; abundance: -; d_gene: -; CDR3aa: CASSLAPPGNEQYF; CDR3nt: TGTGCCAGCAGCTTAGCGCCTCCGGGAAACGAGCAGTACTTC
j_gene: TRBJ2-7; v_gene: TRBV6-5; abundance: -; d_gene: -; CDR3aa: CASLETLTYEQYF; CDR3nt: TGTGCCAGCTTGGAGACTTTGACCTACGAGCAGTACTTC
j_gene: TRBJ1-1; v_gene: TRBV18; abundance: -; d_gene: -; CDR3aa: CASSPWRSMNTEAFF; CDR3nt: TGTGCCAGCTCCCCTTGGAGGAGCATGAACACTGAAGCTTTCTTT
j_gene: TRBJ2-7; v_gene: TRBV19; abundance: -; d_gene: TRBD1; CDR3aa: CASRGQGSRYEQYF; CDR3nt: TGTGCCAGTAGGGGACAGGGATCTCGCTACGAGCAGTACTTC
j_gene: TRBJ1-1; v_gene: TRBV4-1; abundance: -; d_gene: -; CDR3aa: CASSQHHMNTEAFF; CDR3nt: TGCGCCAGCAGCCAGCACCACATGAACACTGAAGCTTTCTTT
j_gene: TRBJ1-2; v_gene: TRBV6-5; abundance: -; d_gene: -; CDR3aa: CASSYGQGGSGYTF; CDR3nt: TGTGCCAGCAGTTACGGGCAGGGAGGGAGCGGCTACACCTTC
j_gene: TRBJ1-4; v_gene: TRBV5-1; abundance: -; d_gene: -; CDR3aa: CASSGGANEKLFF; CDR3nt: TGCGCCAGCAGTGGGGGCGCTAATGAAAAACTGTTTTTT
j_gene: TRBJ2-2; v_gene: TRBV11-2; abundance: -; d_gene: -; CDR3aa: CASSLAGYPGELFF; CDR3nt: TGTGCCAGCAGCTTAGCAGGGTATCCCGGGGAGCTGTTTTTT
j_gene: TRBJ2-5; v_gene: TRBV5-6; abundance: -; d_gene: TRBD1; CDR3aa: CASSRTGWETQYF; CDR3nt: TGTGCCAGCAGCCGGACAGGGTGGGAGACCCAGTACTTC
j_gene: TRBJ1-1; v_gene: TRBV19; abundance: once; d_gene: -; CDR3aa: CASRGMDGGKAFF; CDR3nt: TGTGCCAGTAGAGGCATGGACGGGGGGAAAGCTTTCTTT
j_gene: TRBJ1-2; v_gene: TRBV5-1; abundance: -; d_gene: TRBD1; CDR3aa: CASSRWDSLGGFYGYTF; CDR3nt: TGCGCCAGCAGCCGATGGGACAGTCTCGGAGGATTCTATGGCTACACCTTC
j_gene: TRBJ2-5; v_gene: TRBV7-9; abundance: -; d_gene: -; CDR3aa: CASTTSGEQETQYF; CDR3nt: TGTGCCAGCACCACCTCAGGGGAGCAAGAGACCCAGTACTTC